The clone carrying this T cell receptor (beta chain) was picked up many times. Its antigen is unknown. The germline gives CDR1 MGHRA, CDR2 YSYEKL. The CDR3 loop spans 15 amino acids. The V end was cut by 1 base, the J end by 0 bases, with 7 bases between. The data belong to a study of T cells after yellow fever vaccination. Overall study findings and caveats: Clonotypes appearing in both CD4 and CD8 compartments existed, and their share was small. From the bulk population, abundant clonotypes could contaminate and appear within FACS-sorted repertoires.

The TCR cDNA carried a universal primer site and UMIs from 5'RACE template switching. MiXCR was run by TCRdb on the 5' RACE reads, yielding one entry per CDR3 protein. Here the sample spans about 69,000 distinct CDR3 sequences, 5.5% to 7.5% being singletons. This TCR came from a man younger than 30 who received the YFV17D yellow fever vaccine. This specimen consisted of CD4+ T cells sorted from PBMCs, obtained less than 16 days after the first yellow fever vaccination. This chain links TRBV4-1 with TRBJ1-3, with no clear D. DNA for the CDR3: TGCGCCAGCAGCCAAGCCCCGTACTCTGGAAACACCATATATTTT. It specifies CASSQAPYSGNTIYF.